This T cell receptor (beta chain) is from a study of long-term antiretroviral therapy in people with HIV. Study summary: It was about a decade after the earliest samples that the 2015 immediate-ART recommendation appeared. General observations from the study: In samples taken after ART, diversity increased but remained below transplant donor control levels. Blood dating 2004 to 2017 may reflect older ART regimens.

This CDR3 region has 17 residues. The V segment lost 4 bases and the J segment 4 bases; nucleotides outside the gene matches: 11. The germline V gene has CDR1 MNHEY and CDR2 SMNVEV (reference sequence). It was version v3.0 of the immunoSEQ assay that was run at survey level. Sequenced by immunoSEQ multiplex PCR; TCRdb stores in-frame clones only, minus some. The repertoire holds around 9,700 clones, about four fifths seen once, with approximately 18% in the top ten. About this clone itself: The target antigen is unknown.

Each contributor possessed a minimum of one pre-ART and a minimum of two post-ART PBMC samples. V usage is TRBV27 and J usage is TRBJ1-3; 9 nucleotides line up with TRBD1. This specimen consisted of unsorted PBMCs, obtained 1.8 years after starting antiretroviral therapy. The receptor was derived from a man in his forties or fifties with HIV. CDR3 residues: CASSSYLGQGEGNTIYF. CDR3 in DNA: TGTGCCAGCAGTTCGTACCTGGGACAGGGTGAGGGAAACACCATATATTTT.